The clone carrying this TCR beta chain was counted at least ten times. What it recognizes is unknown. The CDR3 goes on 3 residues after the read ends, and that part is filled in from the germline J gene. These data belong to a study of T cell clonality in common variable immunodeficiency. Study observations and caveats: Fewer TCRbeta clones were shared among CVID subjects than controls. CVID subjects showed higher TCRbeta clonality than healthy controls.

CDR1 and CDR2 (germline): DFQATT, SNEGSKA (reference sequence). There are 13 residues in the CDR3. Sequencing input was equivalent genomic DNA from CVID and controls. This table comes from immunoSEQ multiplex PCR, and its TCRdb copy is limited to in-frame clones, with some not included. The record shows 45,000 to 70,000 clones for this sample, with no singletons present. Sample: peripheral blood mononuclear cells. The TCR originated in a person between 18 and 75 years old in good health. The chain carries TRBV20-1 and TRBJ1-4; D call uncertain. CDR3 DNA, as far as it was read: TGCAGTGTGAGAGGGCGATCCTCCGGGGAA. It translates to CSVRGRSSGE. The whole CDR3 is CSVRGRSSGELFF.